Presented here are 28 T cell receptor beta chains from one specimen sequenced in a study of cytomegalovirus exposure and HLA in healthy donors (TCRdb year 2017). The protocol used for the library was the immunoSEQ multiplex PCR assay. The multiplex PCR relied on a mix of 60 forward primers for TCR Vbeta segments and 13 reverse primers for TCR Jbeta segments. In TCRdb, the immuneACCESS table is reduced to in-frame sequences with V and J assigned. These tables do not hold every clone; where another copy was compared, an unresolved V gene accounts for under half, and the others remain unexplained. This sample gives approximately 160,000 clones in total; less than 85% of them show up just once. The ten top clones hold about 4.9% of the sample. The sequencing input was PBMCs. Receptors originate from a man aged 18 to 29 in good health and CMV-seronegative.

The gene calls are TRBV2 and TRBJ2-1; 9 bases align to TRBD2. In germline, CDR1 is SNHLY, CDR2 FYNNEI. J lost 7 bases, V lost 0 bases, and 13 bases had no gene match. The CDR3 runs 18 residues. The CDR3 region has the DNA TGTGCCAGCAGTGAAGCACAGCTGATGCTAGCGGGACGAAATGAGCAGTTCTTC. As protein: CASSEAQLMLAGRNEQFF.

The CDR3 loop reads CASRDRDSTYEQYF. DNA of the CDR3: TGTGCCAGCAGGGACCGGGACTCAACCTACGAGCAGTACTTC. The rearrangement links TRBV9 to TRBJ2-7; maybe TRBD2 (6 bases). There are 14 residues in the CDR3. Per the germline V gene, CDR1 is SGDLS and CDR2 is YYNGEE. V was cut by 5 bases and J by 2 bases, with 14 bases left in between.

The J gene is TRBJ2-7, the V gene TRBV7-9; 9 nucleotides match TRBD1. The germline CDR1 and CDR2 sequences are SEHNR and FQNEAQ (reference sequence). Trimming at V came to 5 bases and at J to 5 bases, leaving 7 bases not matched to a gene. The CDR3 spans 14 residues. As DNA, the CDR3 is TGTGCCAGCAGCGGCCGGGACAGGGCCAACGAGCAGTACTTC. Translation: CASSGRDRANEQYF. Full variable domain (missing parts from reference TRBV7-9 and TRBJ2-7): DTGVSQNPRHKITKRGQNVTFRCDPISEHNRLYWYRQTLGQGPEFLTYFQNEAQLEKSRLLSDRFSAERPKGSFSTLEIQRTEQGDSAMYLCASSGRDRANEQYFGPGTRLTVT.

This clone was detected only a few times. The chain couples TRBV28 to TRBJ2-7; weak D call: TRBD1 (5 bases). Trimming left V 6 bases short and J 2 bases short, with 14 bases between. CDR1 is MDHEN and CDR2 is SYDVKM in the germline V gene. This CDR3 has 14 amino acids. DNA of the CDR3: TGTGCCAGCAGAGGGGCGTCATCGACCTACGAGCAGTACTTC. Its translation: CASRGASSTYEQYF.

V gene TRBV18 combines with J gene TRBJ1-3; unclear D gene. The V and J ends lost 2 bases and 4 bases respectively, with 15 bases between them. This CDR3 has 16 amino acids. The V gene's germline CDR1 is KGHSH and CDR2 LQKENI. The CDR3 nucleotides are TGTGCCAGCTCACCATTGGACGGGAGAGGAGGAAACACCATATATTTT. This sequence encodes CASSPLDGRGGNTIYF.

The CDR3 DNA is TGTGCCAGCCACCCTCAGGGGGCGGTTGACACTGAAGCTTTCTTT. It codes for CASHPQGAVDTEAFF. The chain carries TRBV6-6 and TRBJ1-1, with 8 bases identical to TRBD1. Looked up from germline, CDR1 is MNHNY and CDR2 is SVGAGI (reference sequence). CDR3 length: 15 amino acids. Trimming removed 8 bases from V and 3 bases from J; junction bases left unmatched: 11.

The rearrangement joins TRBV10-3 to TRBJ1-1; the D is unclear. This CDR3 comprises 14 residues. Germline V gene sequence: CDR1 ENHRY, CDR2 SYGVKD. V was shortened by 7 bases and J by 8 bases, with 20 bases between the two germline ends. The chain's CDR3 is CAITPKGLFGEAFF. In nucleotides, the CDR3 is TGTGCCATCACCCCCAAAGGATTATTCGGGGAAGCTTTCTTT.

The genes are TRBV6-5 and TRBJ2-5, with D perhaps matching TRBD1 (6 bases). Germline V gene lookup returns CDR1 MNHEY and CDR2 SVGAGI. V dropped 6 bases and J dropped 5 bases, with 19 bases sitting between them. There are 15 residues in the CDR3. The CDR3 nucleotides read TGTGCCAGCAGCCCTGGACAGTATAGAGCGGAGACCCAGTACTTC. Protein sequence: CASSPGQYRAETQYF.

CDR3 residues: CASSLVDSYEQYF. The CDR3 coding sequence is TGTGCCAGCAGCTTAGTAGACTCCTACGAGCAGTACTTC. The chain couples TRBV5-6 to TRBJ2-7; D call uncertain. This CDR3 is built from 13 residues. V lost 2 bases and J 0 bases, leaving 6 bases between the germline ends. CDR1 is SGHDT and CDR2 is YYEEEE in the germline V gene.

J is TRBJ2-5 and V is TRBV7-6; 12 bases match TRBD2. Germline-derived CDR1 and CDR2 are SGHVS and FNYEAQ. The CDR3 contains 18 residues. V lost 1 base, J lost 5 bases, and 11 bases stayed unmatched. The CDR3 reads CASSLVRLAGGKVETQYF. The CDR3 bases are TGTGCCAGCAGCTTAGTTAGGCTAGCGGGAGGGAAGGTGGAGACCCAGTACTTC.

This rearrangement joins TRBV6-1 to TRBJ2-7, with a weak D call TRBD2 (6 bases). This CDR3 comprises 13 residues. Trimming took off 8 bases at V and 2 bases at J, with 13 bases between the two ends. Per germline, CDR1 MNHNS and CDR2 SASEGT. DNA for the CDR3: TGTGCCAGCGCACATGGCGGGACCTACGAGCAGTACTTC. This gives the protein CASAHGGTYEQYF.

The chain employs TRBV10-3 and TRBJ2-7, with D possibly being TRBD1 (6 bases). V shed 6 bases and J shed 2 bases, with 11 bases lying between them. The germline gives CDR1 ENHRY, CDR2 SYGVKD. The CDR3 is made up of 13 amino acids. CDR3 coding DNA: TGTGCCATCAGAAATAAGGGGGCCTACGAGCAGTACTTC. Translating gives CAIRNKGAYEQYF.

The V gene is TRBV6-5, the J gene TRBJ1-6, with TRBD1 matching over 9 bases. CDR3 length equals 14 residues. The V gene's germline CDR1 is MNHEY and CDR2 SVGAGI. With 6 bases clipped from V and 9 bases from J, the junction kept 6 bases outside the gene matches. CDR3 protein: CASRRDRVTSPLHF. DNA of the CDR3: TGTGCCAGCAGGAGGGACAGGGTGACTTCACCCCTCCACTTT.

The chain couples TRBV19 to TRBJ1-2; 8 bases fit TRBD1. Germline V gene sequence: CDR1 LNHDA, CDR2 SQIVND (reference sequence). J lost 5 bases, V lost 10 bases, and 6 bases had no gene match. The CDR3 runs to 12 residues. The CDR3 bases are TGTGCCACCAGGGACAGGCCTTATGGCTACACCTTC. Encoded protein: CATRDRPYGYTF.

The J gene is TRBJ1-6, the V gene TRBV5-1; D call uncertain. Germline CDR1 SGHRS, CDR2 YFSETQ. This CDR3 has 14 residues. V dropped 0 bases and J dropped 12 bases, with 13 bases sitting between them. The chain's CDR3 is CASSLEKARGPLHF. The CDR3 nucleotides read TGCGCCAGCAGCTTGGAGAAGGCAAGAGGACCCCTCCACTTT. Combining the CDR3 with reference TRBV5-1 and TRBJ1-6 gives the whole variable domain KAGVTQTPRYLIKTRGQQVTLSCSPISGHRSVSWYQQTPGQGLQFLFEYFSETQRNKGNFPGRFSGRQFSNSRSEMNVSTLELGDSALYLCASSLEKARGPLHFGNGTRLTVT.

Comment on this clone: Mismatch with germline at one junction end may stem from a read error. V is TRBV7-9 and J is TRBJ2-5, with unresolved D. CDR3 length: 13 amino acids. CDR1 is SEHNR and CDR2 is FQNEAQ in the germline V gene (reference sequence). In DNA form, the CDR3 reads TGTTCCAGCAGCTTTCGAGAGAGAGAGACCCAGTACTTC. Its protein is CSSSFRERETQYF.

CDR3 bases: TGTGCCAGCAGCTTAGGTAGGGGATACTCCTACAATGAGCAGTTCTTC. Residues: CASSLGRGYSYNEQFF. The chain recombines TRBV11-2 with TRBJ2-1; maybe TRBD1 (5 bases). Per germline, CDR1 SGHAT and CDR2 FQNNGV. V lost 1 base and J 0 bases, leaving 10 bases between the germline ends. This CDR3 has 16 residues.

CDR3 sequence: CASSLTGGVGYTF. CDR3 DNA sequence: TGTGCCAGCAGTTTAACAGGGGGCGTTGGCTACACCTTC. The rearrangement joins TRBV6-5 to TRBJ1-2, with 9 bases fitting TRBD1. Germline-derived CDR1 and CDR2 are MNHEY and SVGAGI. Trimming removed 4 bases from V and 7 bases from J; junction bases left unmatched: 4. This CDR3 spans 13 amino acids.

The chain uses TRBV7-9 and TRBJ2-1; unclear D gene. The germline V gene encodes CDR1 SEHNR and CDR2 FQNEAQ (reference sequence). The V end was cut by 0 bases, the J end by 2 bases, with 14 bases between. The length of the CDR3 is 17 residues. The CDR3 coding sequence is TGTGCCAGCAGCTTAGCCCGCTCCCCGTCTACCTACAATGAGCAGTTCTTC. This encodes CASSLARSPSTYNEQFF.

This sequence joins TRBV6-5 and TRBJ1-1, with 9 bases lining up with TRBD1. The ends lost 5 bases at V and 7 bases at J; junction bases unmatched: 5. The germline V gene encodes CDR1 MNHEY and CDR2 SVGAGI. The CDR3 length is 13 residues. The CDR3 nucleotides read TGTGCCAGCAGTAGGGGGGACAGGGTTGAAGCTTTCTTT. Its protein product is CASSRGDRVEAFF.

In its sample, this clone ranks as large. This chain connects TRBV6-6 to TRBJ1-5; the D gene is possibly TRBD1 (6 bases). Trimming cost V 5 bases and J 7 bases, with 15 bases left between them. The CDR3 totals 14 residues. Germline CDR1 reads MNHNY; CDR2 reads SVGAGI (reference sequence). The CDR3 loop reads CASSRSGEGQPQHF. Here the CDR3 DNA reads TGTGCCAGCAGTCGCTCAGGGGAGGGACAGCCCCAGCATTTT.

The rearrangement joins TRBV7-3 to TRBJ2-6; no clear D. The CDR3 is 15 amino acids. Per the germline V gene, CDR1 is SGHTA and CDR2 is FQGTGA. Trimming pared 3 bases from V and 1 base from J, leaving 7 bases between. The CDR3 here is CASSLFESGANVLTF. The DNA for the CDR3 is TGTGCCAGCAGCTTGTTCGAGTCTGGGGCCAACGTCCTGACTTTC.

The chain uses TRBV29-1 and TRBJ1-2, with D tentatively TRBD1 (6 bases). The V and J ends lost 0 bases and 4 bases respectively, with 15 bases between them. Per the germline V gene, CDR1 is SQVTM and CDR2 is ANQGSEA. This CDR3 has 15 residues. The CDR3 spells CSVEDRRQARYGYTF. CDR3 coding DNA: TGCAGCGTTGAAGATCGTCGACAGGCACGCTATGGCTACACCTTC.

The chain uses TRBV19 and TRBJ2-5; 7 nucleotides agree with TRBD2. The junction had 6 bases not matched to a gene; V was cut back by 6 bases and J by 5 bases. This CDR3 has 13 amino acids. Germline CDR1 reads LNHDA; CDR2 reads SQIVND (reference sequence). The CDR3 DNA sequence: TGTGCCAGTAGGCGCGGGAGCGGCGAGACCCAGTACTTC. Protein sequence: CASRRGSGETQYF.

This clone was picked up one time. This chain connects TRBV19 to TRBJ2-7, with 8 bases lining up with TRBD1. Germline V gene lookup returns CDR1 LNHDA and CDR2 SQIVND (reference sequence). The CDR3 is 14 amino acids. V lost 7 bases to trimming and J lost 1 base; unmatched junction nucleotides: 6. CDR3 coding DNA: TGTGCCAGTACCCCAAGGACAGGGTCCTACGAGCAGTACTTC. Its protein product is CASTPRTGSYEQYF.

On this clone: The junction differs from germline at one of its ends, possibly a read error. The V call is TRBV7-7, the J call TRBJ2-1; 16 bases map to TRBD2. The CDR3 length is 16 residues. Per the germline V gene, CDR1 is SSHAT and CDR2 is FNYEAQ (reference sequence). Written as DNA, the CDR3 is TGTGCTAGCAGCCCGGGACTAGCGGGGGGGCCAAGTGAGCAGTTCTTC. This translates into CASSPGLAGGPSEQFF.

Only one count was recorded for this clone. The gene calls are TRBV7-2 and TRBJ2-4; 12 nucleotides line up with TRBD2. This CDR3 region has 15 residues. Germline CDR1 is SGHTA and CDR2 is FQGNSA. V gave up 5 bases and J gave up 6 bases; unmatched junction bases: 5. This chain's CDR3 is CASSRTSGTGNIQYF. The CDR3 DNA reads as TGTGCCAGCAGCAGGACTAGCGGGACCGGAAACATTCAGTACTTC.

The chain employs TRBV28 and TRBJ2-7; TRBD1 agrees at 8 bases. This CDR3 has 20 amino acids. The V segment lost 5 bases and the J segment 4 bases; nucleotides outside the gene matches: 25. CDR1 and CDR2 (germline): MDHEN, SYDVKM. The CDR3 spells CASSIRSSIQGAPNFYEQYF. For the CDR3, the DNA is TGTGCCAGCAGTATTCGGTCCTCCATCCAGGGGGCGCCGAACTTTTACGAGCAGTACTTC.